This T cell receptor (beta chain) is drawn from a study of blood T cell repertoires in COVID-19. V lost 0 bases to trimming and J lost 6 bases; unmatched junction nucleotides: 9. Germline assignment: CDR1 GTSNPN and CDR2 SVGIG (reference sequence). The CDR3 is 15 residues long. Sequencing was performed with immunoSEQ multiplex PCR; in TCRdb, only in-frame clones are kept and a portion is missing. Of under 250,000 clones listed, around 90% were seen once; the top ten hold just over 2.5%. This sequence originates from a woman in her 30s with acute COVID-19. This sequence joins TRBV30 and TRBJ1-1, with 8 bases aligning to TRBD1. Sequenced material: PBMCs or T cells enriched from blood (not recorded which). For the CDR3, the DNA is TGTGCCTGGAGTGTAGATGACAGGGGACGGTCTGAAGCTTTCTTT. This gives the protein CAWSVDDRGRSEAFF.